These 15 T cell receptor beta chains share one sample of origin, sequenced in a study of T-cell reconstitution after alpha-beta-depleted transplantation in children. Preparation of the TCRbeta library was carried out with unique molecular identifiers. TCRdb analysed the PCR reads with MiXCR anew, one entry per CDR3 protein. The table shows 200,000 to 250,000 distinct CDR3 sequences, with about 9.5% occurring only once. Source: PBMCs from the stem cell graft donor, taken from the stem cell graft. These receptors all stem from a human donor who donated a stem cell graft to a child with acute lymphoblastic leukemia.

There are a few counts of this clonotype. The chain is built from TRBV7-8 and TRBJ2-2; unclear D gene. Trimming stripped 6 bases from V and 2 bases from J, with 7 bases between. The germline gives CDR1 SGHVS, CDR2 FQNEAQ. The CDR3 is 13 amino acids. CDR3 sequence: CASRSRNTGELFF. CDR3 in DNA: TGTGCCAGCAGATCCAGAAACACCGGGGAGCTGTTTTTT.

This chain joins TRBV5-1 and TRBJ2-7, with 9 bases aligning to TRBD2. The J segment lost 2 bases and the V segment lost 5 bases, leaving 11 bases of the junction unmatched. The CDR3 is 16 residues long. Per germline, CDR1 SGHRS and CDR2 YFSETQ. The CDR3, as DNA: TGCGCCAGCAGATCTCGTTCGGTAGCGGGGGCCTACGAGCAGTACTTC. Translated, it gives CASRSRSVAGAYEQYF.

The chain employs TRBV4-1 and TRBJ1-2; 7 positions agree with TRBD1. The CDR3 totals 14 residues. Trimming at V came to 1 base and at J to 8 bases, leaving 7 bases not matched to a gene. Germline V gene sequence: CDR1 MGHRA, CDR2 YSYEKL. This CDR3 reads CASSQGDRAHGYTF. The CDR3 DNA sequence: TGCGCCAGCAGCCAAGGCGACAGGGCACACGGCTACACCTTC.

This clonotype was observed many times. The chain carries TRBV5-1 and TRBJ1-1; 8 positions match TRBD1. The CDR3 covers 13 residues. Trimming cost V 5 bases and J 7 bases; bases outside gene matches: 7. Looked up from germline, CDR1 is SGHRS and CDR2 is YFSETQ. DNA for the CDR3: TGCGCCAGCAGGGTGGACAGGGACCGTGAAGCTTTCTTT. It encodes CASRVDRDREAFF. Based on the CDR3 plus reference TRBV5-1 and TRBJ1-1, the full variable domain is KAGVTQTPRYLIKTRGQQVTLSCSPISGHRSVSWYQQTPGQGLQFLFEYFSETQRNKGNFPGRFSGRQFSNSRSEMNVSTLELGDSALYLCASRVDRDREAFFGQGTRLTVV.

This clonotype was seen more than once but under ten times. This chain connects TRBV20-1 to TRBJ2-7, with TRBD1 as a possible D gene (6 bases). Looked up from germline, CDR1 is DFQATT and CDR2 is SNEGSKA (reference sequence). V was trimmed by 5 bases and J by 0 bases, leaving 11 bases between them. The CDR3 runs 13 residues. Here the CDR3 DNA reads TGCAGTGCTCTTACAGGGAGCTCCTACGAGCAGTACTTC. Translating gives CSALTGSSYEQYF.

This clonotype was counted ten times or more. This chain connects TRBV6-5 to TRBJ1-5; 7 bases fit TRBD1. V gave up 4 bases and J gave up 10 bases; unmatched junction bases: 7. Germline V gives CDR1 MNHEY, CDR2 SVGAGI. The CDR3 loop spans 13 amino acids. CDR3: CASSSDRLDPQHF. In nucleotides, the CDR3 is TGTGCCAGCAGTTCGGACAGGCTAGATCCCCAGCATTTT.

A note on this clonotype: A much larger clonotype is one base distant, so this may be a read error. The chain joins TRBV12-3 or TRBV12-4 to TRBJ2-1, with D tentatively TRBD2 (7 bases). The germline V and J ends were trimmed by 6 bases and 1 base, with 16 bases remaining between them. There are 16 residues in the CDR3. CDR3: CASSRTRGVSYNEQFF. The CDR3 coding sequence is TGTGCCAGCAGCCGGACTAGGGGGGTTTCCTACAATGAGCAGTTCTTC.

This clonotype came up a few times. V and J are TRBV7-9 and TRBJ1-2; the D is unclear. This CDR3 contains 14 residues. V was shortened by 4 bases and J by 4 bases, with 13 bases between the two germline ends. The germline CDR1 and CDR2 sequences are SEHNR and FQNEAQ (reference sequence). The CDR3 bases are TGTGCCAGCAGCTCGATAGAGGGTAGCTATGGCTACACCTTC. Amino acids: CASSSIEGSYGYTF.

This clonotype was observed a few times. This chain joins TRBV2 and TRBJ1-2; possible D gene TRBD1, 5 bases. Trimming removed 4 bases from V and 5 bases from J, with 14 bases in between. The germline CDR1 and CDR2 sequences are SNHLY and FYNNEI. The CDR3 has 14 residues. CDR3 residues: CASSVLGAIYGYTF. CDR3 DNA sequence: TGTGCCAGCAGTGTTCTTGGGGCGATTTATGGCTACACCTTC.

This clonotype was observed a handful of times. The gene calls are TRBV4-2 and TRBJ1-2; D is perhaps TRBD1 (5 bases). Trimming shortened V by 0 bases and J by 8 bases, and 19 bases separated the two germline ends. CDR1 is LGHNA and CDR2 is YNFKEQ in the germline V gene. The length of the CDR3 is 16 residues. This CDR3 reads CASSQDGGGTAWGYTF. CDR3 bases: TGTGCCAGCAGCCAAGATGGGGGTGGCACCGCTTGGGGCTACACCTTC.

Here the CDR3 DNA reads TGCGCCAGCAGTAAGGAGAGGGACCGGGACTACCTGCTAGCTTTCTTT. Translating gives CASSKERDRDYLLAFF. The rearrangement links TRBV5-1 to TRBJ1-1; maybe TRBD1 (5 bases). CDR3 length: 16 amino acids. Germline V gene sequence: CDR1 SGHRS, CDR2 YFSETQ. Trimming shortened V by 5 bases and J by 10 bases, and 27 bases separated the two germline ends.

V and J are TRBV7-2 and TRBJ2-7; possible D gene TRBD2, 7 bases. Trimming stripped 3 bases from V and 3 bases from J, with 12 bases between. The CDR3 loop spans 14 amino acids. Germline values: CDR1 SGHTA, CDR2 FQGNSA. The CDR3 DNA sequence: TGTGCCAGCAGCTTCACAGGGAGGGACTACGAGCAGTACTTC. Its protein is CASSFTGRDYEQYF.

This chain uses TRBV7-6 with TRBJ2-5; D is unclear. Germline V gene lookup returns CDR1 SGHVS and CDR2 FNYEAQ. V gave up 0 bases and J gave up 2 bases, with 10 bases separating them. The CDR3 has 15 residues. CDR3 in amino acids: CASSLAGRPQETQYF. The CDR3 nucleotides are TGTGCCAGCAGCTTAGCCGGTAGACCACAAGAGACCCAGTACTTC.

This clonotype showed up many times. The chain couples TRBV11-3 to TRBJ2-1; D ambiguous. The CDR3 consists of 13 residues. Trimming left V 0 bases short and J 10 bases short, with 10 bases between. Germline V gives CDR1 SGHNT, CDR2 YENEEA. The CDR3 loop is CASSLEGIGEQFF. CDR3 nucleotide sequence: TGTGCCAGCAGCTTAGAGGGGATAGGGGAGCAGTTCTTC. Based on the CDR3 plus reference TRBV11-3 and TRBJ2-1, the full variable domain is EAGVVQSPRYKIIEKKQPVAFWCNPISGHNTLYWYLQNLGQGPELLIRYENEEAVDDSQLPKDRFSAERLKGVDSTLKIQPAELGDSAVYLCASSLEGIGEQFFGPGTRLTVL.

The CDR3 DNA reads as TGTGCCAGCAGCTTAGGGTTCCCACCCCTCCACTTT. It translates to CASSLGFPPLHF. This chain links TRBV11-2 with TRBJ1-6; D is uncertain. V was shortened by 1 base and J by 11 bases, with 6 bases between the two germline ends. The germline V gene encodes CDR1 SGHAT and CDR2 FQNNGV. The CDR3 spans 12 residues.